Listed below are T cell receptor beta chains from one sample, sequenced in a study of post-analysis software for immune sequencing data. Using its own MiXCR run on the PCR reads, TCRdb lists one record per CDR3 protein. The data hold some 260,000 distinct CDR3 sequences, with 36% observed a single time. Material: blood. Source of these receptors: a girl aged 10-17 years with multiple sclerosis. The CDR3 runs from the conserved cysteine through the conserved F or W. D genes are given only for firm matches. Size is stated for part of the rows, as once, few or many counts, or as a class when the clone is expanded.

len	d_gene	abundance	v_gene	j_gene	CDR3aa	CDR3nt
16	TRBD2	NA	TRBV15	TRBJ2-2	CATSRGLAGNTGELFF	TGTGCCACCAGCAGAGGACTAGCGGGAAACACCGGGGAGCTGTTTTTT
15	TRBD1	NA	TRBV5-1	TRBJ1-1	CASTAQGVGNTEAFF	TGCGCCAGCACAGCCCAGGGGGTAGGGAACACTGAAGCTTTCTTT
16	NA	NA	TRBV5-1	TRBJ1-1	CASSPLGALRNTEAFF	TGCGCCAGCAGCCCCTTAGGGGCCCTGAGGAACACTGAAGCTTTCTTT
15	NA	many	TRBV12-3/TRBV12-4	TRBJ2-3	CASSLGAVSGDTQYF	TGTGCCAGCAGTTTAGGCGCCGTTAGTGGGGATACGCAGTATTTT
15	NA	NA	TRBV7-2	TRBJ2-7	CASSLASAALLGQYF	TGTGCCAGCAGCTTAGCGTCGGCTGCCCTCCTAGGGCAGTACTTC
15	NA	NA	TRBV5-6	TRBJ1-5	CASSAPGTFIQPQHF	TGCGCCAGCAGCGCTCCGGGGACATTTATTCAGCCCCAGCATTTT
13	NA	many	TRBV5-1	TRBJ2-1	CASSPGRENEQFF	TGCGCCAGCAGCCCGGGCCGGGAGAATGAGCAGTTCTTC
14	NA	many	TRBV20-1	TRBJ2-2	CSASPGGNTGELFF	TGCAGTGCTAGCCCCGGGGGGAACACCGGGGAGCTGTTTTTT
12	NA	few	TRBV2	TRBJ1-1	CATHRAPPEAFF	TGTGCCACTCACAGGGCCCCCCCTGAAGCTTTCTTT
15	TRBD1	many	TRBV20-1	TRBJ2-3	CSAGIPGQGTDTQYF	TGCAGTGCCGGAATACCGGGACAGGGAACAGATACGCAGTATTTT
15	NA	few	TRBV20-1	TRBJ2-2	CSARDPSKDTGELFF	TGCAGTGCTAGAGACCCCTCGAAAGACACCGGGGAGCTGTTTTTT
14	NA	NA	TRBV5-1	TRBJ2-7	CASSLDGGRDEQYF	TGCGCCAGCAGCTTGGACGGGGGTAGGGACGAGCAGTACTTC
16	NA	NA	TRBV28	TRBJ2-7	CASSPSGPMDPYEQYF	TGTGCCAGCAGTCCCTCCGGACCGATGGACCCCTACGAGCAGTACTTC
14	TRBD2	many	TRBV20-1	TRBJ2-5	CSARDPGGERTQYF	TGCAGTGCTAGAGATCCGGGAGGGGAGCGGACCCAGTACTTC
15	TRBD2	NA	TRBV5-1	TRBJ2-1	CASSLGLAGPNEQFF	TGCGCCAGCAGCTTGGGACTAGCGGGACCCAATGAGCAGTTCTTC
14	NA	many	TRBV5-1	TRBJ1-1	CASSLQGGQSEAFF	TGCGCCAGCAGCTTGCAAGGGGGACAAAGTGAAGCTTTCTTT
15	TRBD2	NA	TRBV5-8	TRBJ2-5	CASSLYPAGEETQYF	TGTGCCAGCAGCTTGTATCCGGCGGGGGAAGAGACCCAGTACTTC
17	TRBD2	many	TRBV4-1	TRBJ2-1	CASSQWPPGLAENEQFF	TGCGCCAGCAGCCAGTGGCCTCCGGGACTAGCGGAGAATGAGCAGTTCTTC
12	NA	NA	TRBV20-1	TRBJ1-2	CSAPTVTYGYTF	TGCAGTGCTCCGACAGTGACCTATGGCTACACCTTC
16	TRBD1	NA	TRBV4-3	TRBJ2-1	CASSQDRTGLYNEQFF	TGCGCCAGCAGCCAAGATAGGACAGGGCTCTACAATGAGCAGTTCTTC
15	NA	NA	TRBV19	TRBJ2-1	CASSIGAGHSIEQFF	TGTGCCAGTAGTATAGGGGCTGGACATTCGATTGAGCAGTTCTTC
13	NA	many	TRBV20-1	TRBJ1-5	CSARGRDNQPQHF	TGCAGTGCTAGGGGCAGAGACAATCAGCCCCAGCATTTT
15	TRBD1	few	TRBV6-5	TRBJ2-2	CASREGQEFTGELFF	TGTGCCAGCAGGGAAGGACAGGAGTTCACCGGGGAGCTGTTTTTT
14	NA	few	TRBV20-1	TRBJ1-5	CSAGTEYSNQPQHF	TGCAGTGCTGGGACGGAATATAGCAATCAGCCCCAGCATTTT
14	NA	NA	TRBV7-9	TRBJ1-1	CASSLVAGPGGAFF	TGTGCCAGCAGCTTAGTGGCAGGGCCTGGAGGAGCTTTCTTT
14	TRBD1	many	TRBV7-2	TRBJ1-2	CASSLGPGGSGYTF	TGTGCCAGCAGCTTAGGGCCAGGGGGCTCTGGCTACACCTTC
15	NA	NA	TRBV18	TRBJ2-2	CASSPPPGATGELFF	TGTGCCAGCTCACCACCGCCAGGGGCCACCGGGGAGCTGTTTTTT
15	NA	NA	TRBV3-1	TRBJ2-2	CASSLRGRDTGELFF	TGTGCCAGCAGCCTCAGGGGGAGGGACACCGGGGAGCTGTTTTTT
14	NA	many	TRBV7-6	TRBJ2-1	CASSLDTGRHEQFF	TGTGCCAGCAGCCTAGACACAGGGCGTCATGAGCAGTTCTTC
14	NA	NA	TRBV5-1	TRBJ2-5	CASSLGQVMETQYF	TGCGCCAGCAGCTTGGGACAGGTTATGGAGACCCAGTACTTC
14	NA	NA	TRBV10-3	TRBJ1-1	CAISLGDGNTEAFF	TGTGCCATCAGTCTGGGGGACGGGAACACTGAAGCTTTCTTT
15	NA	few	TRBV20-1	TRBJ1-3	CSAQTGVYSGNTIYF	TGCAGTGCTCAGACGGGGGTTTACTCTGGAAACACCATATATTTT
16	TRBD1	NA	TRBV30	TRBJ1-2	CAWTGLGTGPVRGYTF	TGTGCCTGGACAGGACTGGGGACAGGGCCAGTTCGGGGCTACACCTTC
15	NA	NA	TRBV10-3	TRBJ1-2	CAISESIVQVYGYTF	TGTGCCATCAGTGAGTCGATAGTACAGGTTTATGGCTACACCTTC
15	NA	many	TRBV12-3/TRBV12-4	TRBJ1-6	CASSFGKSYNSPLHF	TGTGCCAGCAGTTTCGGCAAGTCCTATAATTCACCCCTCCACTTT
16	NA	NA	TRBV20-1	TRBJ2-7	CSARGQINAAPYEQYF	TGCAGTGCTAGGGGCCAGATAAATGCGGCCCCCTACGAGCAGTACTTC
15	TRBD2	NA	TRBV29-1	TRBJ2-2	CSVELAGRNTGELFF	TGCAGCGTCGAACTAGCGGGGAGGAACACCGGGGAGCTGTTTTTT
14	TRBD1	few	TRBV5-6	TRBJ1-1	CASSFPDRVTEAFF	TGTGCCAGCAGCTTCCCGGACAGGGTCACCGAAGCTTTCTTT
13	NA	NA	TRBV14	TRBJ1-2	CASSQEKSYGYTF	TGTGCCAGCAGCCAAGAGAAATCTTACGGCTACACCTTC
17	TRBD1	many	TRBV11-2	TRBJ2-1	CASSLDDQGTAYNEQFF	TGTGCCAGCAGCTTAGATGATCAGGGGACAGCATACAATGAGCAGTTCTTC
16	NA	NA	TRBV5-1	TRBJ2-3	CASSSFLNPSTDTQYF	TGCGCCAGCAGCTCGTTCTTGAATCCTAGCACAGATACGCAGTATTTT
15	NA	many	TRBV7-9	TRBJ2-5	CASRPDYKYQETQYF	TGTGCCAGCAGACCCGACTACAAATACCAAGAGACCCAGTACTTC
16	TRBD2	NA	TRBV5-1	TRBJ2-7	CASSFPTSGRAHEQYF	TGCGCCAGCAGTTTCCCGACTAGCGGGAGGGCCCACGAGCAGTACTTC
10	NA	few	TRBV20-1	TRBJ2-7	CSAGVNEQYF	TGCAGTGCAGGTGTCAACGAGCAGTACTTC
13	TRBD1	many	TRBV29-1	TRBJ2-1	CSVNRGSYNEQFF	TGCAGCGTCAACAGGGGGTCCTACAATGAGCAGTTCTTC
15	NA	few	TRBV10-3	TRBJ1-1	CAISDYKDLNTEAFF	TGTGCCATCAGTGACTACAAGGACCTGAACACTGAAGCTTTCTTT
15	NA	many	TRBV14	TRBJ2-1	CASSRGTSSYNEQFF	TGTGCCAGCAGCCGAGGGACCAGCTCCTACAATGAGCAGTTCTTC
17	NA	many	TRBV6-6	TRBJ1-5	CASSYVFWTSNDQPQHF	TGTGCCAGCAGTTACGTCTTTTGGACATCAAATGATCAGCCCCAGCATTTT